Shown below are 9 T cell receptor beta chains from a single sample sequenced in a study of blood T cell repertoires in COVID-19 (dated by TCRdb to about 2020). Receptor libraries were prepared by the immunoSEQ multiplex PCR assay. Entries here come from immuneACCESS through TCRdb and include only in-frame sequences with V and J called. Some clones fail to appear in such tables; in the studies checked, an unresolved V gene covers under half of the shortfall, and the cause of the remainder is unknown. The sample data list some 330,000 clones, and under 85% of these were observed just once. Around 5.1% of the sample is held by the ten biggest clonotypes. Sequenced sample: PBMCs or T cells enriched from blood (not recorded which). These receptors all come from a woman aged 45 to 65 who had recovered from COVID-19.

DNA for the CDR3: TGTGCCACCGATAGGACAGGGACAACTAATCAGCCCCAGCATTTT. This translates into CATDRTGTTNQPQHF. The chain is built from TRBV6-5 and TRBJ1-5; 8 positions agree with TRBD1. Germline values: CDR1 MNHEY, CDR2 SVGAGI. CDR3 size: 15 residues. With 10 bases clipped from V and 4 bases from J, the junction kept 12 bases outside the gene matches.

This chain uses TRBV10-3 with TRBJ2-7, with 9 bases matching TRBD1. Trimming cost V 5 bases and J 4 bases; bases outside gene matches: 3. The CDR3 totals 13 residues. CDR1 and CDR2 from the germline V gene are ENHRY and SYGVKD. This chain's CDR3 is CAISKGQGYEQYF. The CDR3 DNA reads TGTGCCATCAGTAAGGGACAGGGATACGAGCAGTACTTC.

The genes are TRBV11-2 and TRBJ1-1; D gene uncertain. Germline V CDR1 and CDR2: SGHAT, FQNNGV. CDR3 size: 14 residues. V was cut by 5 bases and J by 8 bases, with 18 bases left in between. The CDR3 is CASSPSLNGEEAFF. In DNA form, the CDR3 reads TGTGCCAGCAGCCCCTCACTTAATGGGGAGGAAGCTTTCTTT.

The chain links TRBV27 to TRBJ1-2, with D tentatively TRBD1 (6 bases). The CDR3 runs to 16 residues. Germline CDR1 and CDR2: MNHEY and SMNVEV (reference sequence). The germline V and J ends were trimmed by 6 bases and 4 bases, with 21 bases remaining between them. The CDR3, as DNA: TGTGCCAGCAGCCTCTACGCACAGGGTTCGGTCTATGGCTACACCTTC. Amino acid sequence: CASSLYAQGSVYGYTF.

The J gene is TRBJ2-6, the V gene TRBV3-1 (or the pseudogene TRBV3-2); D uncertain. Trimming stripped 4 bases from V and 0 bases from J, with 4 bases between. CDR1 is LGHDT, CDR2 YNNKEL, per germline (reference sequence). This CDR3 is built from 14 residues. CDR3 coding DNA: TGTGCCAGCAGCCGCGCCTCTGGGGCCAACGTCCTGACTTTC. Encoded protein: CASSRASGANVLTF.

As regards this clone: Other nucleotide sequences in the sample specify the same CDR3. This rearrangement joins TRBV5-1 to TRBJ2-7, with D perhaps TRBD1 (6 bases). Trimming removed 5 bases from V and 1 base from J, with 10 bases in between. Germline V gene lookup returns CDR1 SGHRS and CDR2 YFSETQ. The CDR3 loop spans 13 amino acids. The CDR3 region has the DNA TGCGCCAGCAGTCTACAGGGTTCCTACGAGCAGTACTTC. Encoded protein: CASSLQGSYEQYF.

The CDR3 loop reads CASSLANSGGQTQYF. The CDR3 DNA sequence: TGCGCCAGCAGCTTGGCCAACAGCGGGGGGCAGACCCAGTACTTC. The chain combines TRBV5-1 with TRBJ2-5; 9 nucleotides align to TRBD2. The CDR3 is 15 amino acids. V was clipped by 0 bases and J by 6 bases; unmatched bases: 6. Germline CDR1 reads SGHRS; CDR2 reads YFSETQ.

The rearrangement links TRBV27 to TRBJ1-2; weak D call: TRBD1 (5 bases). Between the trimmed V and J ends, which lost 8 bases and 3 bases, there was a span of 13 bases. The CDR3 is 13 residues long. CDR1 and CDR2 from the germline V gene are MNHEY and SMNVEV (reference sequence). CDR3 amino acids: CASRQTVDYGYTF. Written as DNA, the CDR3 is TGTGCCAGCCGTCAGACAGTGGACTATGGCTACACCTTC.

This clone occurred once. The chain carries TRBV5-1 and TRBJ1-1; 9 positions match TRBD1. There are 15 residues in the CDR3. After removal of 3 bases from V and 5 bases from J, the junction contained 8 bases not matched to a gene. Germline lookup yields CDR1 SGHRS and CDR2 YFSETQ. Written as DNA, the CDR3 is TGCGCCAGCAGCTATAGAGACAGGGGGTATACTGAAGCTTTCTTT. Protein sequence: CASSYRDRGYTEAFF.